This T cell receptor (beta chain) was obtained from a study of T-cell reconstitution after alpha-beta-depleted transplantation in children (dated by TCRdb to about 2016). Study-wide context: T-cell immune reconstitution after TCRalphabeta/CD19-depleted allogeneic hematopoietic cell transplantation in children was quantitatively tracked in the study by means of TCR repertoire profiling. Here is what the overall study found, with its caveats: The apparently early recovery of alphabetaT-cell counts about two months after transplant reportedly depended on only several hundred rapidly expanded clones that came from non-depleted graft cells. Hyperexpanded clone frequencies declined over subsequent months; after one year, T-cell counts and TCRbeta diversity were mostly attributed to newly produced T cells. In some patients, the high TCRbeta diversity seen at day 60 was put down to recipient T cells and intrathymic progenitors that had survived conditioning.

As regards this clonotype: Its antigen is unknown. No base qualities exist here, and no much larger clone lies one base off it.

This specimen's treatment or condition label, per the study, means: allogeneic hematopoietic cell transplantation with graft depleted of TCRalphabeta T cells and CD19 B cells. The children who served as transplant recipients had been given grafts of TCRalphabeta/CD19-depleted allogeneic hematopoietic cells. The CDR1 and CDR2 encoded by the germline V gene (reference sequence) are DFQATT and SNEGSKA. CDR3 length: 17 amino acids, cysteine to phenylalanine. Of all the DNA, just the CDR3 is kept, 51 bases in frame from base 1. The germline V end is reduced by 0 bases and the J end by 4 bases; junction bases left unmatched: 6. The receptor library was made with PCR. Sequencing was performed on an Illumina HiSeq 2500. TCR libraries were prepared with molecular barcoding, using unique molecular identifiers to normalize TCRbeta repertoire quantification. The public reads were reprocessed in TCRdb via fastp at Q25 and MiXCR, keeping in-frame beta chains. Identical CDR3 protein sequences are pooled into one entry, listed with their most common genes and DNA. Present in this sample are about 300,000 distinct CDR3 sequences, just over 7.5% of which were seen just once. The ten largest make up approximately 9.6% of the sample.

The source material was peripheral blood, sampled 360 days after TCRalphabeta/CD19-depleted stem cell transplant. This receptor chain uses TRBV20-1 and TRBJ2-1; 13 central nucleotides agree with TRBD2. The clonotype originates from a female patient between 2 and 15 years old who had a stem cell transplant for Fanconi anemia, so the T cells may come from the graft donor. The CDR3 region reads CSAREGLAGSIYNEQFF. The nucleotides are TGCAGTGCTAGAGAGGGACTAGCGGGGTCTATATACAATGAGCAGTTCTTC.